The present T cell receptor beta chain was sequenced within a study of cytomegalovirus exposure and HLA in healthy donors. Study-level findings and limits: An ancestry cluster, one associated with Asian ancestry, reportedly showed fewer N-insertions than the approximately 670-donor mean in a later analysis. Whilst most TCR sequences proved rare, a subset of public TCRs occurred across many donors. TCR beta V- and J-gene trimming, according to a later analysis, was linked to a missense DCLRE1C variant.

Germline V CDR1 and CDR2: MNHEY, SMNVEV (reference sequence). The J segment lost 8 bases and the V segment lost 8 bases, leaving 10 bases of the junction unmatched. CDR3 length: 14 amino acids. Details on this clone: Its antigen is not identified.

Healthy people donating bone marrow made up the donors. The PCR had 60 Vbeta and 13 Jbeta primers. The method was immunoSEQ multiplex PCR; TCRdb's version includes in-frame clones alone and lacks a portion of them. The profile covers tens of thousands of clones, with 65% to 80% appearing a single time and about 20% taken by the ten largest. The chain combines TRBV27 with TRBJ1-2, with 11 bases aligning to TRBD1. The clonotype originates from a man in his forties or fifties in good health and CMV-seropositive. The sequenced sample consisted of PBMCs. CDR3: CASGRTGGAVGYTF. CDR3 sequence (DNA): TGTGCCAGCGGGAGGACAGGGGGCGCGGTGGGCTACACCTTC.